Below are 11 T cell receptor beta chains sequenced from a single sample in a study of blood T cell repertoires in COVID-19. Sequenced by immunoSEQ multiplex PCR; TCRdb stores in-frame clones only, minus some. The table includes some 70,000 clones, 85% to 90% detected once. The source material was peripheral blood. These TCRs come from an older man with acute or convalescent COVID-19.

This clone was counted a few times. The chain recombines TRBV29-1 with TRBJ2-5; 15 nucleotides match TRBD2. V was pared by 5 bases and J by 5 bases, with 3 bases of the junction left unmatched. Germline V gives CDR1 SQVTM, CDR2 ANQGSEA. The CDR3 loop spans 14 amino acids. DNA for the CDR3: TGCAGCGTTTCCGGGACTAGCGGGAGGGAGACCCAGTACTTC. Translating it yields CSVSGTSGRETQYF. Filled out from reference TRBV29-1 and TRBJ2-5, the complete variable domain reads SAVISQKPSRDICQRGTSLTIQCQVDSQVTMMFWYRQQPGQSLTLIATANQGSEATYESGFVIDKFPISRPNLTFSTLTVSNMSPEDSSIYLCSVSGTSGRETQYFGPGTRLLVL.

The V gene is TRBV24-1, the J gene TRBJ1-1, with 11 bases aligning to TRBD1. V was pared by 7 bases and J by 11 bases, with 8 bases of the junction left unmatched. Germline loops: CDR1 KGHDR, CDR2 SFDVKD. The CDR3 is 13 residues long. The CDR3 loop is CATSFGQGAGAFF. The CDR3 nucleotides read TGTGCCACCAGCTTTGGACAGGGGGCCGGCGCTTTCTTT.

This chain links TRBV7-9 with TRBJ1-4; TRBD1 is a possible D gene (6 bases). The V end was cut by 1 base, the J end by 7 bases, with 13 bases between. CDR3 length equals 15 residues. Germline V CDR1 and CDR2: SEHNR, FQNEAQ (reference sequence). Here the CDR3 reads CASSLGQGKSEKLFF. DNA of the CDR3: TGTGCCAGCAGCTTAGGTCAGGGGAAATCTGAAAAACTGTTTTTT.

This clone occurred once. V is TRBV4-3 and J is TRBJ2-2; 8 nucleotides align to TRBD1. The germline CDR1 and CDR2 sequences are LGHNA and YSLEER. This CDR3 is built from 16 residues. The ends lost 2 bases at V and 3 bases at J; junction bases unmatched: 5. Written as DNA, the CDR3 is TGCGCCAGCAGCCAAAAAAGGACAGGGCACACCGGGGAGCTGTTTTTT. Protein sequence: CASSQKRTGHTGELFF.

This clone was seen once. The V gene is TRBV7-8, the J gene TRBJ2-1, with 7 bases lining up with TRBD2. V was clipped by 1 base and J by 6 bases; unmatched bases: 6. The CDR3 contains 15 residues. Looked up from germline, CDR1 is SGHVS and CDR2 is FQNEAQ. The chain's CDR3 is CASSLGGLTTNEQFF. CDR3 DNA: TGTGCCAGCAGCTTAGGGGGACTAACCACCAATGAGCAGTTCTTC. Full variable domain (outside the CDR3, taken from reference TRBV7-8 and TRBJ2-1): GAGVSQSPRYKVAKRGQDVALRCDPISGHVSLFWYQQALGQGPEFLTYFQNEAQLDKSGLPSDRFFAERPEGSVSTLKIQRTQQEDSAVYLCASSLGGLTTNEQFFGPGTRLTVL.

This clone occurred once. The chain joins TRBV10-3 to TRBJ2-1, with 7 bases identical to TRBD2. V was pared by 11 bases and J by 0 bases, with 4 bases of the junction left unmatched. The CDR3 totals 13 residues. Germline V gene sequence: CDR1 ENHRY, CDR2 SYGVKD. CDR3 in amino acids: CAHRGDSYNEQFF. The CDR3 nucleotides are TGTGCCCACCGGGGGGACTCCTACAATGAGCAGTTCTTC.

Comment on this clone: Other nucleotide sequences from this sample produce the same CDR3. The V gene is TRBV6-5, the J gene TRBJ2-3; TRBD2 aligns across 10 bases. The CDR3 is 14 amino acids. J was trimmed by 1 base and V by 6 bases; bases with no gene match: 1. Germline V gene lookup returns CDR1 MNHEY and CDR2 SVGAGI. CDR3 sequence reads: CASRTSGGTDTQYF. CDR3 sequence (DNA): TGTGCCAGCAGAACTAGCGGGGGCACAGATACGCAGTATTTT.

This sequence joins TRBV24-1 and TRBJ1-5; 7 nucleotides line up with TRBD1. The CDR3 sequence is 14 residues long. Germline-derived CDR1 and CDR2 are KGHDR and SFDVKD. Unmatched junction bases numbered 10, after V lost 5 bases and J lost 10 bases. The CDR3 here is CATSVRGGSHPQHF. CDR3 coding DNA: TGTGCCACCAGTGTTCGAGGGGGCTCTCATCCCCAGCATTTT.

The V gene is TRBV5-8, the J gene TRBJ2-7, with TRBD2 as a possible D gene (6 bases). CDR3 length equals 15 residues. The germline V gene has CDR1 SGHTS and CDR2 YDEGEE. V lost 7 bases and J lost 5, with 22 bases in between. This CDR3 is CASFRGLLLWNEQYF. Here the CDR3 DNA reads TGTGCCAGCTTCCGGGGACTCCTGCTATGGAACGAGCAGTACTTC.

The chain employs TRBV7-2 and TRBJ2-3, with D possibly matching TRBD1 (6 bases). CDR1 is SGHTA and CDR2 is FQGNSA in the germline V gene. This CDR3 region has 14 residues. V dropped 6 bases and J dropped 0 bases, with 10 bases sitting between them. CDR3 loop: CASSSGVSTDTQYF. CDR3 bases: TGTGCCAGCAGTTCAGGGGTTAGCACAGATACGCAGTATTTT.

This rearrangement joins TRBV11-2 to TRBJ1-1, with D tentatively TRBD1 (5 bases). Germline assignment: CDR1 SGHAT and CDR2 FQNNGV. V lost 3 bases and J 8 bases, leaving 10 bases between the germline ends. The CDR3 is 12 residues long. CDR3 DNA: TGTGCCAGCAGCTTCTTTGGGGGGGAAGCTTTCTTT. As protein: CASSFFGGEAFF.